This T cell receptor beta chain originates from a study of shared clonotypes between healthy human individuals. Turning to the study itself: A few men and a couple of women, aged 18 to 49, were donors. The study's findings and limits: Shared clonotypes across all four donors exceeded non-shared ones in generation probability. Approximately 5% was the fraction of naive CD4 clonotypes found shared across a handful of donors.

CDR3 size: 16 residues. V was pared by 3 bases and J by 0 bases, with 15 bases between. Germline CDR1 reads KGHSH; CDR2 reads LQKENI. About this clone itself: Its antigen remains unknown.

Data came from immunoSEQ multiplex PCR; TCRdb stores just in-frame clones and leaves some out. The sample includes a few million clones, around 93% of them seen just once. The clonotype originates from a man between 18 and 29 years old in good health. Some clones in this sample may be carry-over from other donors' samples. This chain joins TRBV18 and TRBJ2-7; TRBD2 might be the D (6 bases). Material: naive CD4+ T cells from PBMCs. Subset specified: CD45RA+ positively selected. The DNA of the CDR3 is TGTGCCAGCTCACCCGTCCCCGTGGGAGGCTCCTACGAGCAGTACTTC. It yields the protein CASSPVPVGGSYEQYF.